This T cell receptor beta chain was recovered during a study of neurological immune-mediated disorders. V lost 5 bases to trimming and J lost 0 bases, with 15 bases between them. Per germline, CDR1 SGHRS and CDR2 YFSETQ. This CDR3 contains 15 residues. This clonotype was seen many times. Its cognate antigen is unknown. By 5'RACE with 10-nucleotide random UMIs, the cDNA was made. From the 5' RACE reads, TCRdb called clonotypes with MiXCR, one entry per CDR3 protein. Of tens of thousands of distinct CDR3 sequences listed, 3.4% are singletons. Unsorted libraries used 2 million PBMCs kept at -80 degrees C. Study results and limitations: No sharing of CDR3 amino acid sequences was observed among expanded clones across subjects, suggesting private repertoires in all groups. Phylogenetic grouping assigned the repertoires of 18 of 34 multiple sclerosis patients to one related-CDR3 cluster, which constitutes a possible signature.

The chain joins TRBV5-1 to TRBJ2-7, with a possible D match to TRBD2 (6 bases). Material for sequencing was PBMCs. The TCR sequence derives from a man aged 35 to 55 with multiple sclerosis. Here the CDR3 reads CASRNGQGGSYEQYF. The CDR3 nucleotides read TGCGCCAGCAGAAATGGCCAGGGAGGCTCCTACGAGCAGTACTTC. The variable domain in full, completed from reference TRBV5-1 and TRBJ2-7, reads KAGVTQTPRYLIKTRGQQVTLSCSPISGHRSVSWYQQTPGQGLQFLFEYFSETQRNKGNFPGRFSGRQFSNSRSEMNVSTLELGDSALYLCASRNGQGGSYEQYFGPGTRLTVT.